The clone carrying this T cell receptor beta chain appeared a few times. The target antigen is unknown. The total RNA that was extracted per sample amounted to at least 5 micrograms. This sample is drawn from a study of blood T cells in healthy people across ages. General study results and limits: Whereas aged donors had fewer naive CD4+ cells, long-lived donors had more of them and higher diversity.

Together with a sample-barcoded 5' primer, a J-beta primer mix was included in a second PCR lasting roughly 6 to 12 cycles. TCRdb fed the 5' RACE reads into MiXCR, producing one record per CDR3 protein. The table shows 580,000 or so distinct CDR3 sequences, with more than 45% occurring only once. V dropped 7 bases and J dropped 1 base, with 12 bases sitting between them. Germline V gene data show CDR1 as SQVTM and CDR2 as ANQGSEA. CDR3 size: 13 residues. The sequence was collected from a man older than 75 in good health. V is TRBV29-1 and J is TRBJ2-3; TRBD2 is a possible D gene (7 bases). Source material: blood. CDR3 sequence: CSAGGLGTDTQYF. The DNA for the CDR3 is TGCAGCGCCGGGGGGCTTGGCACAGATACGCAGTATTTT.